This paragraph reports one T cell receptor beta chain. The antigen is unknown. All donors were healthy Caucasians. Unique molecular identifiers were present on cDNA, and template switching added a universal primer site. TCRdb re-called the 5' RACE reads through MiXCR, storing one row per CDR3 protein. The profile covers some 570,000 distinct CDR3 sequences, with 20% to 25% appearing a single time and approximately 0.48% taken by the ten largest. These data originate in a study of identical twins. Study findings and constraints: Out-of-frame alpha sequences that twins shared showed excess low generation probability.

With 1 base removed from V and 4 bases from J, the gap between germline ends came to 20 bases. The CDR3 is 17 amino acids. Germline values: CDR1 LNHNV, CDR2 YYDKDF (reference sequence). These data were also filed under a second study, of yellow fever vaccine responses in identical twins.

Input material: CD4+ T cells sorted from blood. The clonotype originates from a woman under 30 in good health. This rearrangement joins TRBV15 to TRBJ2-7, with D possibly TRBD2 on 6 matching bases. The CDR3 DNA reads as TGTGCCACCAGCAGAGCACCTCCTGGCGGGAAGGCGTACGAGCAGTACTTC. It codes for CATSRAPPGGKAYEQYF.